This T cell receptor beta chain was documented in a study of T cells in localized non-small cell lung cancer. General observations from the study: Longer overall survival accompanied higher blood T cell density. Among the tissues sampled, uninvolved adjacent lung had the highest T cell clonality, above tumor. The study sequenced only one region of the tumor. As a result, intratumor heterogeneity could not be excluded and remains possible. The appearance of a median approximately 60 of the top 100 tumor clones was seen in adjacent lung.

Regarding this clone: Its specificity is not known.

After removal of 8 bases from V and 1 base from J, the junction contained 9 bases not matched to a gene. The germline V gene encodes CDR1 MNHEY and CDR2 SMNVEV (reference sequence). The CDR3 covers 15 residues. Profiled with immunoSEQ multiplex PCR; TCRdb holds only in-frame clones, not every one. The sample carries about 77,000 clones, 85% to 90% recorded once. This clonotype was sampled from a woman aged 40-69 years with stage I squamous cell lung carcinoma. The chain combines TRBV27 with TRBJ2-3, with TRBD2 matching over 7 bases. Sample: peripheral blood, taken before any cancer treatment. CDR3 nucleotide sequence: TGTGCCAGCGGGGCACTAGCGTTGGGCACAGATACGCAGTATTTT. As protein: CASGALALGTDTQYF.